This TCR beta chain was identified during a study of T cell repertoires in cytomegalovirus infection. Study-level information: Well-studied HLA-B-restricted CMV epitopes were used in the study alongside recently identified HLA-C-restricted ones. Through public TCR beta signatures, both CMV infection and matching HLA type were indicated. General study results and limits: Summed frequency of public TCR beta families distinguished CMV carriers with the relevant HLA. Predominance within the ex vivo response was attributable to HLA-C-restricted CMV-specific TCR beta clonotypes.

From the reads, TCRdb called clonotypes with MiXCR, one entry per CDR3 protein. The sample lists roughly 340,000 distinct CDR3 sequences; under 35% were seen once. This CDR3 contains 15 residues. In germline, CDR1 is MGHDK, CDR2 SYGVNS. V was pared by 6 bases and J by 4 bases, with 19 bases between. As for this clonotype: Its matching antigen is unknown.

The gene calls are TRBV25-1 and TRBJ2-7; a possible D gene is TRBD1 (5 bases). The sample in question was cultured PBMCs, obtained from culture after CMV antigen stimulation. The receptor was derived from a human donor in good health (CMV status not recorded). Some clones in this sample may be carry-over from other donors' samples. The CDR3 DNA sequence: TGTGCCAGCAGCCTGCGGCAGGGCCTAAAGTACGAGCAGTACTTC. Translated: CASSLRQGLKYEQYF.